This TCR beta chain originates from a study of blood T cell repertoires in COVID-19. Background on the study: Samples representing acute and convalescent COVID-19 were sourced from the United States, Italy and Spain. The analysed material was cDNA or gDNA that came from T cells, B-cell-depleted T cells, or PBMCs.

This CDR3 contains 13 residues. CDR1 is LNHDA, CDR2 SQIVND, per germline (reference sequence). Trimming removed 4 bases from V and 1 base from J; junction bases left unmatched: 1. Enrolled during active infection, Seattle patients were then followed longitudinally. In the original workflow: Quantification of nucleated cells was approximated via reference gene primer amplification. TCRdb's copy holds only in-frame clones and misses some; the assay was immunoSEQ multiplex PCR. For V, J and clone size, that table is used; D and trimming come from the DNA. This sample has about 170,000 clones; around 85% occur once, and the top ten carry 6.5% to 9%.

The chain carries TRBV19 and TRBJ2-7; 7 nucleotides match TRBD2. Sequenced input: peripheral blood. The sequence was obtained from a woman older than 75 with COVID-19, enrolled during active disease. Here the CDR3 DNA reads TGTGCCAGTAGTACACTAGCGTCCTACGAGCAGTACTTC. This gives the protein CASSTLASYEQYF. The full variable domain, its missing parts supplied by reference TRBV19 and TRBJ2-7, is DGGITQSPKYLFRKEGQNVTLSCEQNLNHDAMYWYRQDPGQGLRLIYYSQIVNDFQKGDIAEGYSVSREKKESFPLTVTSAQKNPTAFYLCASSTLASYEQYFGPGTRLTVT.